The rows below give T cell receptor beta chains drawn from one sample of a study of CXCR3-negative and CXCR3-positive naive CD8 T cells. Reprocessing the 5' RACE reads, TCRdb reports a single entry for every CDR3 protein and omits DNA. The clone table shows 90,000 to 95,000 distinct CDR3 sequences, with the ten largest holding over 1.5%. The sequencing input was naive CXCR3- CD8+ T cells from blood. Source of these receptors: a human donor in good health. Some clones in this sample may be carry-over from other donors' samples. CDR3s include the opening cysteine and the closing phenylalanine or tryptophan.

j_call | v_call | cdr3_aa
TRBJ1-1 | TRBV28 | CASSDRTAPEAFF
TRBJ2-7 | TRBV5-1 | CASSFPGQGNEQYF
TRBJ2-6 | TRBV20-1 | CSAPTGTVFSGANVLTF
TRBJ2-7 | TRBV20-1 | CSASSSRAYEQYF
TRBJ2-7 | TRBV20-1 | CSARDPGGRSYEQYF
TRBJ1-4 | TRBV9 | CASSVGTDPRGEKLFF
TRBJ2-7 | TRBV29-1 | CSVERAGGPAEQYF
TRBJ2-1 | TRBV6-5 | CASEARPLGNEQFF
TRBJ2-7 | TRBV9 | CANSVEIRTYLNEQYF
TRBJ1-1 | TRBV28 | CASSLPLGGNTEAFF
TRBJ2-1 | TRBV20-1 | CSARDLERGDYNEQFF
TRBJ2-3 | TRBV29-1 | CSVELAREGPDTQYF
TRBJ1-2 | TRBV6-5 | CASSYAGVDGYTF
TRBJ2-5 | TRBV7-3 | CASSQTGGGETQYF
TRBJ1-4 | TRBV20-1 | CSARRAGDPNEKLFF
TRBJ1-2 | TRBV28 | CASSTGQLHGYTF
TRBJ2-1 | TRBV7-9 | CASSPPRQGAGNEQFF
TRBJ2-1 | TRBV30 | CAWSAQVNEQFF
TRBJ2-7 | TRBV7-8 | CASSLGGLAGGNEQYF
TRBJ2-3 | TRBV3-1 | CASSQLVSSPTDTQYF
TRBJ2-7 | TRBV29-1 | CSARVGVGNEQYF
TRBJ2-3 | TRBV14 | CASRGTTDTQYF